These 29 T cell receptor beta chains share one sample of origin, sequenced in a study of neoadjuvant anti-PD-1 for oral cavity cancer. Profiled with immunoSEQ multiplex PCR; TCRdb holds only in-frame clones, not every one. The sample carries 55,000 to 75,000 clones, around 85% recorded once. Time point defined: after neoadjuvant nivolumab, at surgical resection. The starting material was PBMCs, obtained after nivolumab (anti-PD-1) treatment. These receptors were collected from a person between 35 and 79 years old with oral cavity squamous cell carcinoma.

V usage is TRBV5-1 and J usage is TRBJ2-7, with TRBD2 identical over 14 bases. This CDR3 spans 15 amino acids. Trimming removed 1 base from V and 11 bases from J; junction bases left unmatched: 8. Germline assignment: CDR1 SGHRS and CDR2 YFSETQ. The CDR3 reads CASSLTGTSGSTEYF. DNA of the CDR3: TGCGCCAGCAGCTTGACCGGGACTAGCGGGAGTACTGAGTACTTC.

The chain carries TRBV9 and TRBJ2-1; D is unresolved. The CDR3 contains 14 residues. The germline V gene encodes CDR1 SGDLS and CDR2 YYNGEE. Deletions cut 0 bases from V and 8 bases from J, with 12 bases between. The CDR3 bases are TGTGCCAGCAGCGTAGCACTATTGTCCGATGAGCAGTTCTTC. This codes for CASSVALLSDEQFF.

This clone showed up just once. V usage is TRBV7-8 and J usage is TRBJ1-1; maybe TRBD1 (6 bases). Trimming stripped 5 bases from V and 9 bases from J, with 28 bases between. Looked up from germline, CDR1 is SGHVS and CDR2 is FQNEAQ. The CDR3 contains 17 residues. The DNA for the CDR3 is TGTGCCAGCAGCGAGCCCCGCAGGGGCTCTCGGTGGATTAAAGCTTTCTTT. It encodes CASSEPRRGSRWIKAFF.

J is TRBJ2-5 and V is TRBV29-1; D possibly corresponds to TRBD2 (5 bases). The CDR3 contains 12 residues. V shed 4 bases and J shed 5 bases, with 11 bases lying between them. Germline CDR1 reads SQVTM; CDR2 reads ANQGSEA. DNA of the CDR3: TGCAGCGTTGCACCGAGGGTCGAGACCCAGTACTTC. As protein: CSVAPRVETQYF.

The chain combines TRBV19 with TRBJ2-5; D possibly corresponds to TRBD2 (6 bases). Germline CDR1 LNHDA, CDR2 SQIVND (reference sequence). V gave up 8 bases and J gave up 4 bases, with 14 bases separating them. This CDR3 is built from 13 residues. DNA for the CDR3: TGTGCCAGTTCCGGGGGACTGGGAGAGACCCAGTACTTC. Translated, it gives CASSGGLGETQYF.

The chain recombines TRBV9 with TRBJ2-1; a weak D match, TRBD1 (5 bases). Germline lookup yields CDR1 SGDLS and CDR2 YYNGEE. Trimming shortened V by 0 bases and J by 14 bases, and 15 bases separated the two germline ends. This CDR3 has 13 amino acids. Here the CDR3 reads CASSVEDGQGEFF. CDR3 sequence (DNA): TGTGCCAGCAGCGTAGAAGACGGGCAAGGGGAGTTCTTC.

There are a few counts of this clone. The chain recombines TRBV7-6 with TRBJ2-7; D is ambiguous. The CDR3 covers 12 residues. The V end was cut by 5 bases, the J end by 6 bases, with 11 bases between. Germline CDR1 and CDR2: SGHVS and FNYEAQ. As DNA, the CDR3 is TGTGCCAGCAGCCTTCCCTTTAGCGAGCAGTACTTC. Its translation is CASSLPFSEQYF.

This clone was counted a single time. Here the CDR3 DNA reads TGTGCCAGCAGTGAACGACGGGCTTCCATCAATGAGCAGTTCTTC. It is translated as CASSERRASINEQFF. The gene calls are TRBV6-1 and TRBJ2-1; D not resolved. From germline, CDR1 is MNHNS and CDR2 SASEGT. V dropped 2 bases and J dropped 6 bases, with 14 bases sitting between them. The CDR3 totals 15 residues.

This chain links TRBV28 with TRBJ2-1, with 13 bases identical to TRBD2. The ends lost 6 bases at V and 8 bases at J; junction bases unmatched: 10. CDR1 is MDHEN and CDR2 is SYDVKM in the germline V gene. CDR3 length: 16 amino acids. The chain's CDR3 is CASRTAGLAGRDEQFF. Here the CDR3 DNA reads TGTGCCAGCAGAACGGCGGGACTAGCGGGAAGGGATGAGCAGTTCTTC.

V and J are TRBV9 and TRBJ2-3, with TRBD2 matching over 8 bases. V was pared by 8 bases and J by 3 bases, with 11 bases of the junction left unmatched. The V gene's germline CDR1 is SGDLS and CDR2 YYNGEE. The CDR3 is 15 amino acids. This CDR3 reads CASTLGTRGTDTQYF. The DNA for the CDR3 is TGTGCCAGTACCCTCGGGACTAGGGGAACAGATACGCAGTATTTT.

Comment on this clone: Other DNA sequences in the sample encode the same CDR3. The chain recombines TRBV4-1 with TRBJ1-5; D is uncertain. V dropped 0 bases and J dropped 2 bases, with 2 bases sitting between them. Germline CDR1 reads MGHRA; CDR2 reads YSYEKL. The CDR3 runs 13 residues. The CDR3 DNA sequence: TGCGCCAGCAGCCAAGACGGCAATCAGCCCCAGCATTTT. Its translation: CASSQDGNQPQHF.

The chain combines TRBV10-3 with TRBJ1-5; D unresolved. The CDR3 has 18 residues. Germline CDR1 is ENHRY and CDR2 is SYGVKD. With 3 bases removed from V and 2 bases from J, the gap between germline ends came to 20 bases. CDR3 region: CAISDVAGGIVGNQPQHF. The CDR3 DNA reads TGTGCCATCAGTGATGTGGCGGGTGGTATAGTTGGCAATCAGCCCCAGCATTTT.

The chain carries TRBV1 and TRBJ1-1. TRBV1 has pseudogene status. The CDR3 is 13 amino acids. The CDR3, as DNA: TGCACCAGCAATCGGACCCAGAACACTGAAGCTTTCTTT. Protein: CTSNRTQNTEAFF.

This clone was detected only a few times. The chain joins TRBV19 to TRBJ1-5, with D perhaps matching TRBD1 (5 bases). The germline V and J ends were trimmed by 6 bases and 3 bases, with 18 bases remaining between them. CDR1 and CDR2 from the germline V gene are LNHDA and SQIVND (reference sequence). The CDR3 loop spans 16 amino acids. The CDR3 nucleotides read TGTGCCAGTAGCCATCCAGGGAGACACTTCAATCAGCCCCAGCATTTT. Translation gives CASSHPGRHFNQPQHF.

The chain links TRBV30 to TRBJ2-2; D not resolved. V was shortened by 4 bases and J by 2 bases, with 11 bases between the two germline ends. This CDR3 is built from 14 residues. Per germline, CDR1 GTSNPN and CDR2 SVGIG (reference sequence). The CDR3 DNA is TGTGCCTGGACGTGGCAGGTTAACACCGGGGAGCTGTTTTTT. It specifies CAWTWQVNTGELFF.

The chain uses TRBV27 and TRBJ2-2; tentative D call: TRBD1 (6 bases). The CDR3 runs 18 residues. Trimming cost V 2 bases and J 0 bases, with 16 bases left between them. Germline values: CDR1 MNHEY, CDR2 SMNVEV (reference sequence). CDR3 in amino acids: CASSLGVGQFANTGELFF. The CDR3 DNA reads as TGTGCCAGCAGTTTAGGCGTTGGACAGTTCGCGAACACCGGGGAGCTGTTTTTT.

The chain recombines TRBV2 with TRBJ2-3; D remains ambiguous. Trimming shortened V by 1 base and J by 2 bases, and 10 bases separated the two germline ends. Germline V gene sequence: CDR1 SNHLY, CDR2 FYNNEI. This CDR3 has 15 amino acids. CDR3 in amino acids: CASSEDDSDTDTQYF. As DNA, the CDR3 is TGTGCCAGCAGTGAAGACGACTCCGACACAGATACGCAGTATTTT.

This rearrangement joins TRBV28 to TRBJ1-1; tentatively, D is TRBD1 (6 bases). V was pared by 6 bases and J by 4 bases, with 12 bases between. This CDR3 spans 13 amino acids. Germline CDR1 and CDR2: MDHEN and SYDVKM. The chain's CDR3 is CASSPDRFTEAFF. The DNA of the CDR3 is TGTGCCAGCAGCCCGGACAGATTCACTGAAGCTTTCTTT.

The chain couples TRBV19 to TRBJ1-4; D unclear. Trimming stripped 9 bases from V and 0 bases from J, with 8 bases between. Germline loops: CDR1 LNHDA, CDR2 SQIVND (reference sequence). The CDR3 length is 13 residues. CDR3 in amino acids: CASQQATNEKLFF. The CDR3 coding sequence is TGTGCCAGCCAACAAGCAACTAATGAAAAACTGTTTTTT.

This chain links TRBV5-4 with TRBJ2-4; 7 bases are a match to TRBD2. Germline CDR1 reads SGHNT; CDR2 reads YYREEE (reference sequence). CDR3 length equals 15 residues. The V segment lost 2 bases and the J segment 2 bases; nucleotides outside the gene matches: 4. Written as DNA, the CDR3 is TGTGCCAGCAGCTTCGAGGGAGGGACCAAAAACATTCAGTACTTC. As protein: CASSFEGGTKNIQYF.

This rearrangement joins TRBV6-5 to TRBJ2-7; 9 bases are a match to TRBD1. Trimming took 5 bases from V and 7 from J; bases not matched to a gene: 12. CDR1 and CDR2 (germline): MNHEY, SVGAGI. This CDR3 spans 15 amino acids. The CDR3 here is CASSPRGQGVREQYF. For the CDR3, the DNA is TGTGCCAGCAGTCCGCGGGGACAGGGAGTTCGGGAGCAGTACTTC.

The V call is TRBV13, the J call TRBJ1-4, with a weak D call TRBD1 (5 bases). The CDR3 runs to 14 residues. Between the trimmed V and J ends, which lost 5 bases and 7 bases, there was a span of 14 bases. Germline V gives CDR1 PRHDT, CDR2 FYEKMQ (reference sequence). CDR3 nucleotide sequence: TGTGCCAGCAGCATTCAGGGACGGGGTGAAAAACTGTTTTTT. Translated: CASSIQGRGEKLFF.

The chain combines TRBV7-2 with TRBJ2-1; possibly TRBD1 or TRBD2 for D (6 bases each). Germline V gene lookup returns CDR1 SGHTA and CDR2 FQGNSA. V was cut by 1 base and J by 9 bases, with 19 bases left in between. The length of the CDR3 is 16 residues. In nucleotides, the CDR3 is TGTGCCAGCAGCTTAGATGGACTAAATATAGGGGGTGAGCAGTTCTTC. It encodes CASSLDGLNIGGEQFF.

The chain uses TRBV29-1 and TRBJ2-7; tentatively, D is TRBD1 or TRBD2 (6 bases each). Germline CDR1 and CDR2: SQVTM and ANQGSEA. V was clipped by 7 bases and J by 3 bases, with 13 bases between them. The CDR3 loop spans 12 amino acids. Written as DNA, the CDR3 is TGCAGCGGGGGGCGCGGGAACTACGAGCAGTACTTC. Its translation is CSGGRGNYEQYF.

The chain links TRBV9 to TRBJ2-2; 11 bases line up with TRBD1. The junction had 3 bases not matched to a gene; V was cut back by 2 bases and J by 6 bases. Germline-derived CDR1 and CDR2 are SGDLS and YYNGEE. The CDR3 is 15 amino acids. The CDR3 DNA reads TGTGCCAGCAGCGTGGGACAGGGGGTCGCCGGGGAGCTGTTTTTT. It translates to CASSVGQGVAGELFF.

The J gene is TRBJ2-5, the V gene TRBV5-1, with 7 bases aligning to TRBD1. The V gene's germline CDR1 is SGHRS and CDR2 YFSETQ. The CDR3 contains 14 residues. The J segment lost 2 bases and the V segment lost 3 bases, leaving 4 bases of the junction unmatched. In nucleotides, the CDR3 is TGCGCCAGCAGCTCTGGGACAGCTCAAGAGACCCAGTACTTC. This encodes CASSSGTAQETQYF.

V and J are TRBV7-9 and TRBJ1-3; TRBD1 agrees at 11 bases. The germline CDR1 and CDR2 sequences are SEHNR and FQNEAQ (reference sequence). Unmatched junction bases numbered 8, after V lost 4 bases and J lost 0 bases. The length of the CDR3 is 18 residues. The CDR3 bases are TGTGCCAGCAGCTATCCGGGACAGGGGGTCTCCTCTGGAAACACCATATATTTT. Translating it yields CASSYPGQGVSSGNTIYF.

The chain uses TRBV19 and TRBJ2-1, with TRBD1 identical over 7 bases. The ends lost 1 base at V and 4 bases at J; junction bases unmatched: 4. The CDR3 is 15 amino acids. The V gene's germline CDR1 is LNHDA and CDR2 SQIVND (reference sequence). The CDR3 spells CASSIVGTAYNEQFF. DNA for the CDR3: TGTGCCAGTAGTATAGTTGGGACAGCTTACAATGAGCAGTTCTTC.

This chain links TRBV21-1 with TRBJ2-6; the listed D gene, TRBD2, was not tested against the DNA. TRBV21-1 counts as a pseudogene. This CDR3 has 16 residues. CDR3 amino acids: CASSACGDSGANVLTF. CDR3 bases: TGTGCCAGCAGCGCCTGCGGGGACTCTGGGGCCAACGTCCTGACTTTC.